The rows below give T cell receptor beta chains drawn from one sample of a study of blood T cell repertoires in COVID-19. Libraries were prepared by immunoSEQ multiplex PCR; TCRdb keeps only in-frame clonotypes and omits some of them. The sample has around 57,000 clones, about 80% seen once. What was sequenced was peripheral blood. These receptor sequences come from a woman between 55 and 75 years old with acute or convalescent COVID-19. Each CDR3 is given with its conserved first and last residue. D genes are given only for firm matches. Expanded clones get a size class; other rows say once, few or many, or leave the size out.

v_gene: TRBV30
j_gene: TRBJ2-5
d_gene: TRBD2
abundance: -
len: 15
CDR3aa: CAWSAGGGYQETQYF
CDR3nt: TGTGCCTGGAGTGCCGGCGGGGGGTACCAAGAGACCCAGTACTTC

v_gene: TRBV6-2/TRBV6-3
j_gene: TRBJ2-7
d_gene: TRBD2
abundance: few
len: 13
CDR3aa: CASSPGGHYEQYF
CDR3nt: TGTGCCAGCAGCCCGGGAGGGCACTACGAGCAGTACTTC

v_gene: TRBV7-2
j_gene: TRBJ1-2
d_gene: -
abundance: -
len: 17
CDR3aa: CASSSAPQGLTLYGYTF
CDR3nt: TGTGCCAGCAGCTCCGCACCCCAGGGTTTAACCTTATATGGCTACACCTTC

v_gene: TRBV7-2
j_gene: TRBJ2-3
d_gene: TRBD2
abundance: -
len: 16
CDR3aa: CASSFLAGRYTDTQYF
CDR3nt: TGTGCCAGCAGCTTTCTAGCGGGGCGTTACACAGATACGCAGTATTTT

v_gene: TRBV19
j_gene: TRBJ2-6
d_gene: -
abundance: -
len: 16
CDR3aa: CASSMPGGAGANVLTF
CDR3nt: TGTGCCAGTAGTATGCCAGGAGGAGCTGGGGCCAACGTCCTGACTTTC

v_gene: TRBV6-1
j_gene: TRBJ2-3
d_gene: TRBD1
abundance: -
len: 16
CDR3aa: CASSEEDRGVADTQYF
CDR3nt: TGTGCCAGCAGTGAAGAAGACAGGGGGGTCGCAGATACGCAGTATTTT

v_gene: TRBV6-2/TRBV6-3
j_gene: TRBJ1-1
d_gene: -
abundance: many
len: 14
CDR3aa: CASSQVGVGTEAFF
CDR3nt: TGTGCCAGCAGTCAAGTAGGGGTGGGGACTGAAGCTTTCTTT

v_gene: TRBV3-1/TRBV3-2
j_gene: TRBJ2-5
d_gene: -
abundance: -
len: 14
CDR3aa: CASRQGPGSETQYF
CDR3nt: TGTGCCAGCAGACAAGGGCCTGGTTCGGAGACCCAGTACTTC

v_gene: TRBV27
j_gene: TRBJ2-7
d_gene: -
abundance: -
len: 13
CDR3aa: CASSSWTPYEQYF
CDR3nt: TGTGCCAGCAGTTCCTGGACACCCTACGAGCAGTACTTC

v_gene: TRBV3-1/TRBV3-2
j_gene: TRBJ1-1
d_gene: -
abundance: -
len: 14
CDR3aa: CASSLGPRDTEAFF
CDR3nt: TGTGCCAGCAGCCTGGGCCCCAGGGACACTGAAGCTTTCTTT

v_gene: TRBV21-1
j_gene: TRBJ1-5
d_gene: -
abundance: -
len: 17
CDR3aa: CASPYPGGGRSCQPQHF
CDR3nt: TGTGCCAGCCCCTACCCTGGAGGGGGCAGGTCTTGTCAGCCCCAGCATTTT

v_gene: TRBV19
j_gene: TRBJ2-5
d_gene: -
abundance: -
len: 16
CDR3aa: CASSTTGGGTMETQYF
CDR3nt: TGTGCCAGTAGTACTACCGGGGGAGGAACCATGGAGACCCAGTACTTC

v_gene: TRBV9
j_gene: TRBJ2-2
d_gene: -
abundance: once
len: 14
CDR3aa: CASSRGRNTGELFF
CDR3nt: TGTGCCAGTAGCCGGGGGAGGAACACCGGGGAGCTGTTTTTT

v_gene: TRBV5-5
j_gene: TRBJ2-5
d_gene: TRBD1
abundance: -
len: 14
CDR3aa: CASGQGEKKETQYF
CDR3nt: TGTGCCAGCGGACAGGGGGAGAAGAAAGAGACCCAGTACTTC

v_gene: TRBV19
j_gene: TRBJ1-3
d_gene: -
abundance: -
len: 12
CDR3aa: CASSIGGNTIYF
CDR3nt: TGTGCCAGTAGTATTGGCGGAAACACCATATATTTT

v_gene: TRBV6-6
j_gene: TRBJ1-3
d_gene: -
abundance: -
len: 14
CDR3aa: CASKEEGFGNTIYF
CDR3nt: TGTGCCAGCAAAGAGGAGGGTTTTGGAAACACCATATATTTT

v_gene: TRBV5-1
j_gene: TRBJ2-3
d_gene: -
abundance: -
len: 15
CDR3aa: CASSPEAGLTDTQYF
CDR3nt: TGCGCCAGCAGCCCTGAGGCGGGTCTTACAGATACGCAGTATTTT

v_gene: TRBV27
j_gene: TRBJ2-1
d_gene: -
abundance: -
len: 14
CDR3aa: CASSLGQYGNEQFF
CDR3nt: TGTGCCAGCAGTCTCGGACAGTACGGCAATGAGCAGTTCTTC

v_gene: TRBV28
j_gene: TRBJ1-2
d_gene: TRBD1
abundance: -
len: 15
CDR3aa: CASSPGTEVNYGYTF
CDR3nt: TGTGCCAGCAGTCCCGGGACAGAAGTTAACTATGGCTACACCTTC

v_gene: TRBV11-1
j_gene: TRBJ2-1
d_gene: TRBD2
abundance: -
len: 15
CDR3aa: CASSSSGRAYNEQFF
CDR3nt: TGTGCCAGCAGTTCTAGCGGGAGGGCCTACAATGAGCAGTTCTTC

v_gene: TRBV5-6
j_gene: TRBJ1-2
d_gene: -
abundance: -
len: 14
CDR3aa: CASSLAGAGLGYTF
CDR3nt: TGTGCCAGCAGCTTGGCAGGGGCTGGGCTAGGCTACACCTTC

v_gene: TRBV19
j_gene: TRBJ2-2
d_gene: -
abundance: -
len: 15
CDR3aa: CASTPLLGSNGELFF
CDR3nt: TGTGCCAGTACTCCCCTCCTCGGGTCGAACGGGGAGCTGTTTTTT

v_gene: TRBV5-4
j_gene: TRBJ1-1
d_gene: -
abundance: -
len: 15
CDR3aa: CASSLTGAGDTEAFF
CDR3nt: TGTGCCAGCAGCTTGACGGGGGCGGGGGACACTGAAGCTTTCTTT

v_gene: TRBV5-8
j_gene: TRBJ2-1
d_gene: TRBD2
abundance: few
len: 15
CDR3aa: CASSPGLAGYNEQFF
CDR3nt: TGTGCCAGCAGCCCGGGACTAGCGGGCTACAATGAGCAGTTCTTC

v_gene: TRBV19
j_gene: TRBJ1-2
d_gene: -
abundance: few
len: 14
CDR3aa: CASSMAGVEYGYTF
CDR3nt: TGTGCCAGTAGTATGGCCGGGGTGGAGTATGGCTACACCTTC

v_gene: TRBV13
j_gene: TRBJ1-2
d_gene: -
abundance: -
len: 14
CDR3aa: CASSLGAANYGYTF
CDR3nt: TGTGCCAGCAGCTTAGGTGCGGCTAACTATGGCTACACCTTC

v_gene: TRBV9
j_gene: TRBJ1-3
d_gene: TRBD1
abundance: -
len: 14
CDR3aa: CASSSRQGANTIYF
CDR3nt: TGTGCCAGCAGCTCCAGACAGGGGGCAAACACCATATATTTT

v_gene: TRBV30
j_gene: TRBJ2-7
d_gene: -
abundance: -
len: 14
CDR3aa: CAWNMGQGSHEQYF
CDR3nt: TGTGCCTGGAATATGGGCCAAGGGAGCCACGAGCAGTACTTC

v_gene: TRBV9
j_gene: TRBJ2-1
d_gene: -
abundance: -
len: 14
CDR3aa: CASSPTLAYNEQFF
CDR3nt: TGTGCCAGCAGCCCAACCCTGGCTTACAATGAGCAGTTCTTC

v_gene: TRBV30
j_gene: TRBJ1-6
d_gene: -
abundance: -
len: 14
CDR3aa: CAWSGNSDNSPLHF
CDR3nt: TGTGCCTGGAGTGGTAACAGTGATAATTCACCCCTCCACTTT

v_gene: TRBV7-8
j_gene: TRBJ2-7
d_gene: -
abundance: -
len: 13
CDR3aa: CASSTRDSYEQYF
CDR3nt: TGTGCCAGCAGCACCCGGGACTCCTACGAGCAGTACTTC

v_gene: TRBV5-8
j_gene: TRBJ2-7
d_gene: -
abundance: -
len: 12
CDR3aa: CASSFRTSEQYF
CDR3nt: TGTGCCAGCAGCTTCAGGACTTCAGAGCAGTACTTC

v_gene: TRBV7-9
j_gene: TRBJ2-1
d_gene: -
abundance: -
len: 16
CDR3aa: CASSLVGQGLGNEQFF
CDR3nt: TGTGCCAGCAGCTTAGTGGGTCAGGGGCTTGGCAATGAGCAGTTCTTC

v_gene: TRBV30
j_gene: TRBJ1-5
d_gene: -
abundance: -
len: 13
CDR3aa: CAWRRGEGQPQHF
CDR3nt: TGTGCCTGGAGGAGGGGGGAGGGTCAGCCCCAGCATTTT

v_gene: TRBV6-6
j_gene: TRBJ1-5
d_gene: TRBD1
abundance: few
len: 12
CDR3aa: CASQQGNQPQHF
CDR3nt: TGTGCCAGCCAACAGGGGAATCAGCCCCAGCATTTT

v_gene: TRBV19
j_gene: TRBJ1-2
d_gene: -
abundance: -
len: 13
CDR3aa: CASSIAGSYGYTF
CDR3nt: TGTGCCAGTAGTATAGCAGGATCCTATGGCTACACCTTC

v_gene: TRBV11-3
j_gene: TRBJ1-1
d_gene: -
abundance: once
len: 14
CDR3aa: CASSLGAANTEAFF
CDR3nt: TGTGCCAGCAGCTTAGGGGCAGCAAACACTGAAGCTTTCTTT

v_gene: TRBV6-2/TRBV6-3
j_gene: TRBJ2-3
d_gene: -
abundance: -
len: 15
CDR3aa: CASSLFPGGRDTQYF
CDR3nt: TGTGCCAGCAGCCTCTTTCCAGGGGGGAGAGATACGCAGTATTTT

v_gene: TRBV10-3
j_gene: TRBJ1-2
d_gene: -
abundance: -
len: 13
CDR3aa: CAIIGESWDGYTF
CDR3nt: TGTGCCATCATTGGGGAGTCATGGGATGGCTACACCTTC

v_gene: TRBV7-9
j_gene: TRBJ1-1
d_gene: -
abundance: -
len: 13
CDR3aa: CASSLKQNTEAFF
CDR3nt: TGTGCCAGCAGCTTAAAACAGAACACTGAAGCTTTCTTT

v_gene: TRBV4-3
j_gene: TRBJ2-7
d_gene: TRBD2
abundance: -
len: 16
CDR3aa: CASSQVSSGGSYEQYF
CDR3nt: TGCGCCAGCAGCCAAGTTTCTAGCGGGGGGTCCTACGAGCAGTACTTC

v_gene: TRBV12-3/TRBV12-4
j_gene: TRBJ1-1
d_gene: TRBD1
abundance: -
len: 13
CDR3aa: CASSFDRGLEAFF
CDR3nt: TGTGCCAGCAGTTTTGACAGGGGCTTAGAAGCTTTCTTT

v_gene: TRBV2
j_gene: TRBJ1-6
d_gene: -
abundance: -
len: 16
CDR3aa: CASTGRGRSYNSPLHF
CDR3nt: TGTGCCAGCACAGGGCGGGGGCGCTCCTATAATTCACCCCTCCACTTT

v_gene: TRBV27
j_gene: TRBJ2-5
d_gene: -
abundance: -
len: 16
CDR3aa: CASSLGPGGGMETQYF
CDR3nt: TGTGCCAGCAGTTTGGGTCCCGGGGGAGGTATGGAGACCCAGTACTTC

v_gene: TRBV5-8
j_gene: TRBJ1-1
d_gene: TRBD1
abundance: -
len: 15
CDR3aa: CASSSRDSLNTEAFF
CDR3nt: TGTGCCAGCAGCTCCCGGGACAGCTTGAACACTGAAGCTTTCTTT